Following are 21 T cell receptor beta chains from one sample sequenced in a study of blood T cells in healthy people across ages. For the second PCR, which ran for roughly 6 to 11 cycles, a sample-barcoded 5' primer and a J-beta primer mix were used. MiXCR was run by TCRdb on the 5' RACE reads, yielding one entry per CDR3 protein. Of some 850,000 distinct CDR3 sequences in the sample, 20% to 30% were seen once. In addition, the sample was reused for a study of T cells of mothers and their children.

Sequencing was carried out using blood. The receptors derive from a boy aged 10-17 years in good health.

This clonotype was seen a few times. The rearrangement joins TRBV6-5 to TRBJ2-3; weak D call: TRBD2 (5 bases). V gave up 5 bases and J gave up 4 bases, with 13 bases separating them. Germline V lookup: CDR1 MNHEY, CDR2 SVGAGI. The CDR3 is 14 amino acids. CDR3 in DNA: TGTGCCAGCAGTGAGCGGAGTTACCCAGATACGCAGTATTTT. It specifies CASSERSYPDTQYF.

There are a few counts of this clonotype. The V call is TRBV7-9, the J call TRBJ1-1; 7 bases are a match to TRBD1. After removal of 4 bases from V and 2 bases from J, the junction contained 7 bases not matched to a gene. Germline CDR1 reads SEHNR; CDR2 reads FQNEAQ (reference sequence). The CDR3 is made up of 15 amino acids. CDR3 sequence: CASSWGDSFNTEAFF. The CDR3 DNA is TGTGCCAGCAGCTGGGGGGACAGCTTTAACACTGAAGCTTTCTTT.

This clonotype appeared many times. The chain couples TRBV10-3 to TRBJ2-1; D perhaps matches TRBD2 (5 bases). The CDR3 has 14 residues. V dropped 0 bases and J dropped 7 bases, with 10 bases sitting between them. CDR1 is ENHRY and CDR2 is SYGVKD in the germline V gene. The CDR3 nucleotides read TGTGCCATCAGTGAGTCGGGAGAAGAGAATGAGCAGTTCTTC. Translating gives CAISESGEENEQFF.

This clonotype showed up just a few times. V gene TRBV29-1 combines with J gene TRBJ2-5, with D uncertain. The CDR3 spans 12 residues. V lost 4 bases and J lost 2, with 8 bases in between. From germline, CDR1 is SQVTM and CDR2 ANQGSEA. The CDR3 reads CSVGAPQETQYF. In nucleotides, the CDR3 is TGCAGCGTTGGGGCTCCACAAGAGACCCAGTACTTC.

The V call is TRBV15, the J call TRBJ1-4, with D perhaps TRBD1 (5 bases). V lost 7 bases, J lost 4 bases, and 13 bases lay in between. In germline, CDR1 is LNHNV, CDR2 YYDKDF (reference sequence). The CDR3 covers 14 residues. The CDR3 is CATTPGRYNEKLFF. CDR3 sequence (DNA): TGTGCCACCACCCCGGGACGGTATAATGAAAAACTGTTTTTT.

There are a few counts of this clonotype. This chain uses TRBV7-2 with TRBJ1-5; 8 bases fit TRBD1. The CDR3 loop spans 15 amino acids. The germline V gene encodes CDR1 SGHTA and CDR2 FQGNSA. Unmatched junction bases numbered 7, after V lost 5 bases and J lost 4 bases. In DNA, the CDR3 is TGTGCCAGCAGCGGGACCCGGACAGGGAATCAGCCCCAGCATTTT. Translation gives CASSGTRTGNQPQHF.

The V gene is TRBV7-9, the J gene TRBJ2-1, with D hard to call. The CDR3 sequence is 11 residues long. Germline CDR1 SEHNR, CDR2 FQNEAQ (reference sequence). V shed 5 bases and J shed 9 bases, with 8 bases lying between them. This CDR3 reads CASSANGEQFF. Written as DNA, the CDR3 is TGTGCCAGCAGCGCGAACGGTGAGCAGTTCTTC.

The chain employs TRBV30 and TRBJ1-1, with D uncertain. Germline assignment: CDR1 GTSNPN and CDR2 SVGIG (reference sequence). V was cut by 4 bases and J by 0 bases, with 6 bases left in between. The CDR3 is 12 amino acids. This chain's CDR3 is CAWTALNTEAFF. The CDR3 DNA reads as TGTGCCTGGACCGCCCTGAACACTGAAGCTTTCTTT.

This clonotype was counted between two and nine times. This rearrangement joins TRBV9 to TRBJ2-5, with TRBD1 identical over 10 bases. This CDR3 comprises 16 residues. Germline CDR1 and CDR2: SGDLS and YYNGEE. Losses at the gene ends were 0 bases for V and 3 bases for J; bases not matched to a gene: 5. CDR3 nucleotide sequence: TGTGCCAGCAGCGTAGGAGGGGGGACAGGGGAAGAGACCCAGTACTTC. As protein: CASSVGGGTGEETQYF.

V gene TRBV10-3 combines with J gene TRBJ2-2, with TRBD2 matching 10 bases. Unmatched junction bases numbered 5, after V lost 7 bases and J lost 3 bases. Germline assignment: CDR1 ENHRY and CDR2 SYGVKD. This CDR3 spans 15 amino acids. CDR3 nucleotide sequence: TGTGCCATCAATAGCGGGGGGATCGACACCGGGGAGCTGTTTTTT. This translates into CAINSGGIDTGELFF.

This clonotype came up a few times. The CDR3 region has the DNA TGCAGCGTTGTTAGCCGACGTCGCCAAGAGACCCAGTACTTC. Amino acid sequence: CSVVSRRRQETQYF. This chain uses TRBV29-1 with TRBJ2-5; D not certain. Germline V CDR1 and CDR2: SQVTM, ANQGSEA. The germline V and J ends were trimmed by 4 bases and 1 base, with 13 bases remaining between them. The CDR3 sequence is 14 residues long.

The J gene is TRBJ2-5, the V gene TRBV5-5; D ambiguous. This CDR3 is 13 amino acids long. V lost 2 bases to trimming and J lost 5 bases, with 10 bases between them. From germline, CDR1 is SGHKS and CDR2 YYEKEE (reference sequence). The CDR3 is CASSFSIGETQYF. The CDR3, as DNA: TGTGCCAGCAGCTTTAGTATAGGGGAGACCCAGTACTTC.

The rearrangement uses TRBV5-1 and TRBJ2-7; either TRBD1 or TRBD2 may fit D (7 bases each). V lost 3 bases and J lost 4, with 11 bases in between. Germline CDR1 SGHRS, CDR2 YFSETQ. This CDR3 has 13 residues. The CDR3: CASSSGGQYEQYF. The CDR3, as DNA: TGCGCCAGCAGCTCGGGGGGACAGTACGAGCAGTACTTC.

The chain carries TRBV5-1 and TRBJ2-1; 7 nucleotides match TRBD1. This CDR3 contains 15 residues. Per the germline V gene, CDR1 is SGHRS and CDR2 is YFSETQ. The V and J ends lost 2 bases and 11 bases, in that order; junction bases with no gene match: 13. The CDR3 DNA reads TGCGCCAGCAGCTTACGACAGGGAAGGGGAGATAAGCAGTTCTTC. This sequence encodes CASSLRQGRGDKQFF.

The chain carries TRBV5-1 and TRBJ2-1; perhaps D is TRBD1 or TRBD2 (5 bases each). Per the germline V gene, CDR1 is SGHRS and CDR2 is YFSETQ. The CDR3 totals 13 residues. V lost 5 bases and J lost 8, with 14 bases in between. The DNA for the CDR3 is TGCGCCAGCAGGCCGGCCCGGGGCCATGAGCAGTTCTTC. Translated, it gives CASRPARGHEQFF.

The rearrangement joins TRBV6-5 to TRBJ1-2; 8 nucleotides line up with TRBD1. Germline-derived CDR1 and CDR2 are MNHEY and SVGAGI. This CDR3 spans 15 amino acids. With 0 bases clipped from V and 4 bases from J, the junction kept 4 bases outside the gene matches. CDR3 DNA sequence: TGTGCCAGCAGTTACTCAGGACAGGGCACCTATGGCTACACCTTC. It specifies CASSYSGQGTYGYTF.

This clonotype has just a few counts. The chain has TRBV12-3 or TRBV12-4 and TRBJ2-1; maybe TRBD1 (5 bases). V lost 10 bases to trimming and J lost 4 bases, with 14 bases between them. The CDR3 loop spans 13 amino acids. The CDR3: CAKRLGRYNEQFF. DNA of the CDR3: TGTGCCAAGCGCCTGGGGCGATACAATGAGCAGTTCTTC.

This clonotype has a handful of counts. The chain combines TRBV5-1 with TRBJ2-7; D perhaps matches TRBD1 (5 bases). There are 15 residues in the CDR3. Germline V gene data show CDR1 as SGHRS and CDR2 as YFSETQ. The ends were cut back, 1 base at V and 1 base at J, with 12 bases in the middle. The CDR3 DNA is TGCGCCAGCAGCTTGCCAGGGTCAAGGTCCTACGAGCAGTACTTC. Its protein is CASSLPGSRSYEQYF.

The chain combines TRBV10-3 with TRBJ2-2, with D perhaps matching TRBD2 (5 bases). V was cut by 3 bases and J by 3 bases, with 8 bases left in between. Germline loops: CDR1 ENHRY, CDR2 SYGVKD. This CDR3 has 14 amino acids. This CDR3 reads CAISDKRDTGELFF. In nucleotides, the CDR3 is TGTGCCATCAGTGACAAGAGGGACACCGGGGAGCTGTTTTTT.

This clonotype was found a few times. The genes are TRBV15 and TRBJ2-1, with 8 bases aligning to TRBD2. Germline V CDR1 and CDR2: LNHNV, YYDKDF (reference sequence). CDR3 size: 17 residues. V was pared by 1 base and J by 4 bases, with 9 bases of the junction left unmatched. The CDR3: CATSRGGAGGQYNEQFF. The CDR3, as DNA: TGTGCCACCAGCAGAGGTGGGGCGGGGGGCCAATACAATGAGCAGTTCTTC.

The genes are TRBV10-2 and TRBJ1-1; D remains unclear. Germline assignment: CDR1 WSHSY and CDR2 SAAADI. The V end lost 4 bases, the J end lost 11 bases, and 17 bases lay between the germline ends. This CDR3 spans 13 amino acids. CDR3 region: CASSGPGRRAAFF. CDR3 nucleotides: TGCGCCAGCAGTGGCCCAGGACGCCGGGCCGCTTTCTTT.